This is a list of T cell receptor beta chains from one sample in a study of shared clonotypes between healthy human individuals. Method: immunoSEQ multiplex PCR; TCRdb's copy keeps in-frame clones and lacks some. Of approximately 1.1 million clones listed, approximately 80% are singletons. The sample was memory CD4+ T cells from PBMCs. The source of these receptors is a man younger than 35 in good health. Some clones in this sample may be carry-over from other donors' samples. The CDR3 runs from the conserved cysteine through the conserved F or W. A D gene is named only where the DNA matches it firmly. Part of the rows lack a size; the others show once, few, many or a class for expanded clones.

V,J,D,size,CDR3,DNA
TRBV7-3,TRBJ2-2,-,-,CASSLTQHTGELFF,TGTGCCAGCAGCTTAACACAGCACACCGGGGAGCTGTTTTTT
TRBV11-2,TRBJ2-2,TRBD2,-,CASRNGKREGRTGELFF,TGTGCCAGCAGAAACGGCAAGCGGGAGGGACGAACCGGGGAGCTGTTTTTT
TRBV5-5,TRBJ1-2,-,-,CASPSPGQPYGYTF,TGTGCCAGCCCATCCCCCGGCCAGCCCTATGGCTACACCTTC
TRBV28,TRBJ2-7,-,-,CASALGEYEQYF,TGTGCCAGTGCACTAGGGGAGTACGAGCAGTACTTC
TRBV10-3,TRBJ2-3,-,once,CAISESGTGVQYF,TGTGCCATCAGTGAGTCGGGTACGGGGGTCCAGTATTTT
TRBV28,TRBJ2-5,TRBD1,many,CASSLWTGKTQYF,TGTGCCAGCAGTTTATGGACAGGGAAGACCCAGTACTTC
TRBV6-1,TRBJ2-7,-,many,CASRATEFSSYEQYF,TGTGCCAGCAGGGCGACAGAGTTTTCTTCCTACGAGCAGTACTTC
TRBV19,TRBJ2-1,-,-,CASSVTRYNEQFF,TGTGCCAGTAGCGTGACTCGTTACAATGAGCAGTTCTTC
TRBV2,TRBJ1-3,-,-,CASSVQGTAAGNTIYF,TGTGCCAGCAGTGTCCAGGGCACCGCGGCTGGAAACACCATATATTTT
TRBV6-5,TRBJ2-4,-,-,CASSKQGLAKNIQYF,TGTGCCAGCAGTAAACAGGGTCTAGCCAAAAACATTCAGTACTTC
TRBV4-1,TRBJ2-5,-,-,CASSQSGVRVETQYF,TGCGCCAGCAGCCAATCCGGGGTTAGGGTGGAGACCCAGTACTTC
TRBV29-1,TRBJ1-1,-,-,CSAGMETEAFF,TGCAGCGCGGGGATGGAGACTGAAGCTTTCTTT
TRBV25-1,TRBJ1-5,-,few,CASSEIPPKHSNQPQHF,TGTGCCAGCAGTGAAATCCCCCCAAAACATAGCAATCAGCCCCAGCATTTT
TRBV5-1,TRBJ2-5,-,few,CASSLGVQETQYF,TGCGCCAGCAGCTTGGGTGTCCAAGAGACCCAGTACTTC
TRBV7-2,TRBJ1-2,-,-,CASSLVVASSLGYTF,TGTGCCAGCAGCTTAGTGGTGGCGTCTTCCCTTGGCTACACCTTC
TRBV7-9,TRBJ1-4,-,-,CASSSRGRRYEKLFF,TGTGCCAGCAGCTCGAGGGGCAGGAGGTATGAAAAACTGTTTTTT
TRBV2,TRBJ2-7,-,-,CASSAPGTYEQYF,TGTGCCAGCAGTGCGCCAGGAACCTACGAGCAGTACTTC
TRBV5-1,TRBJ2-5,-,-,CASSLAFETQYF,TGCGCCAGCAGCTTGGCCTTCGAGACCCAGTACTTC
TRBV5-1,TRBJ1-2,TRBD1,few,CASSAAGQGNNYGYTF,TGCGCCAGCAGCGCTGCGGGACAGGGTAACAACTATGGCTACACCTTC
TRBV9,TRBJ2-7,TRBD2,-,CASSVGWGGPLYEQYF,TGTGCCAGCAGCGTAGGGTGGGGAGGGCCTCTCTACGAGCAGTACTTC
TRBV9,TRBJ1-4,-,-,CASSPTGSVSGKLFF,TGTGCCAGCAGCCCTACAGGGTCCGTCTCGGGAAAACTGTTTTTT
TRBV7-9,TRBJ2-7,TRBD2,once,CASSLGYPGLQYF,TGTGCCAGCAGCTTAGGTTATCCGGGACTACAGTACTTC
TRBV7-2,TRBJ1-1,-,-,CASSPSRGSTEAFF,TGTGCCAGCAGCCCCTCGAGGGGAAGCACTGAAGCTTTCTTT
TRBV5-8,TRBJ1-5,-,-,CASSLGERAEQPQHF,TGTGCCAGCAGCTTGGGCGAAAGGGCTGAGCAGCCCCAGCATTTT
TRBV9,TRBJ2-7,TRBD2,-,CASSVEASGDYEQYF,TGTGCCAGCAGCGTAGAGGCTAGCGGTGACTACGAGCAGTACTTC
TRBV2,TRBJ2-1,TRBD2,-,CASRGTSGIYNEQFF,TGTGCCAGCAGGGGGACTAGCGGCATATACAATGAGCAGTTCTTC
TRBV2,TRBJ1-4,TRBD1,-,CATNRGTNEKLFF,TGTGCCACAAACAGGGGGACTAATGAAAAACTGTTTTTT
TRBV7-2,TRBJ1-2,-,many,CASSPWGLKGYTF,TGTGCCAGCAGCCCATGGGGCCTGAAGGGCTACACCTTC
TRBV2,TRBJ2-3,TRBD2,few,CASSGAGGKTDTQYF,TGTGCCAGCAGTGGAGCCGGGGGGAAAACAGATACGCAGTATTTT
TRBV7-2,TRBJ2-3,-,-,CASSMDRDTQYF,TGTGCCAGCAGCATGGACAGAGATACGCAGTATTTT
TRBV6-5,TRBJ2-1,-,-,CASSCPMAVGNEQFF,TGTGCCAGCAGTTGCCCTATGGCTGTAGGCAATGAGCAGTTCTTC